Below are 13 T cell receptor beta chains sequenced from a single sample in a study of T cell clonality in common variable immunodeficiency. General study findings and limits: Reportedly, TCR beta sequences from common variable immunodeficiency showed fewer deletions and N-nucleotide insertions.

TCRdb's table, derived via immunoSEQ multiplex PCR, lists solely in-frame clones and lacks some. This record lists some 19,000 clones, none seen once only, and the top ten clones contain 6% to 8.5%. These receptors have no identified antigens. The sequenced sample consisted of peripheral blood mononuclear cells. These receptors all stem from a human donor with common variable immunodeficiency.

This clone was picked up many times. With the read ending 3 residues before the CDR3 end, the germline J gene is used to fill in that end. This chain connects TRBV6-2 or TRBV6-3 to TRBJ1-1, with D uncertain. Trimming left V 2 bases short and J 2 bases short, with 6 bases between. The length of the CDR3 is 13 residues. Per germline, CDR1 MNHEY and CDR2 SVGEGT. The covered CDR3 bases are TGTGCCAGCAGTTACCGTACTAACACTGAA. Amino acids: CASSYRTNTE. The CDR3 as a whole reads CASSYRTNTEAFF.

Remarks on this clone: The missing CDR3 end, 3 residues past where the read stops, is filled in from the germline J gene. The rearrangement joins TRBV19 to TRBJ2-1; 11 nucleotides agree with TRBD2. Germline-derived CDR1 and CDR2 are LNHDA and SQIVND (reference sequence). The V segment lost 5 bases and the J segment 2 bases; nucleotides outside the gene matches: 2. This CDR3 spans 15 amino acids. The covered CDR3 bases are TGTGCCAGTAGTGCTAGCGGGGGGCCCTACAATGAG. Translating it yields CASSASGGPYNE. The CDR3 in full is CASSASGGPYNEQFF.

In the case of this clone: With the read ending 3 residues before the CDR3 end, the germline J gene is used to fill in that end. V and J are TRBV2 and TRBJ1-5, with D perhaps matching TRBD1 (6 bases). The germline V and J ends were trimmed by 0 bases and 8 bases, with 14 bases remaining between them. CDR1 SNHLY and CDR2 FYNNEI come from the germline V gene. The length of the CDR3 is 15 residues. The CDR3 bases that were read are TGTGCCAGCAGTGAAGCTTTGGGGGCCGGAAAGCCC. Residues: CASSEALGAGKP. The CDR3 reads in full as CASSEALGAGKPQHF. The full variable domain, its missing parts supplied by reference TRBV2 and TRBJ1-5, is EPEVTQTPSHQVTQMGQEVILRCVPISNHLYFYWYRQILGQKVEFLVSFYNNEISEKSEIFDDQFSVERPDGSNFTLKIRSTKLEDSAMYFCASSEALGAGKPQHFGDGTRLSIL.

Incomplete CDR3 DNA: TGTGCCAGCAGCCCTGACAGCTCGAACACCGGGGAG. Translation gives CASSPDSSNTGE. The whole CDR3 is CASSPDSSNTGELFF. V is TRBV7-9 and J is TRBJ2-2, with D perhaps matching TRBD1 (5 bases). The read ends 3 residues early relative to the CDR3; the germline J gene fills the gap. V was clipped by 5 bases and J by 0 bases, with 10 bases between them. The CDR3 contains 15 residues. Germline CDR1 reads SEHNR; CDR2 reads FQNEAQ (reference sequence).

This clone was seen a few times. The sequenced fragment ends 3 residues before the CDR3 boundary, so the rest is inferred from the germline J gene. This chain connects TRBV30 to TRBJ2-5; 9 positions agree with TRBD1. Trimming cost V 2 bases and J 3 bases; bases outside gene matches: 1. This CDR3 region has 13 residues. Germline values: CDR1 GTSNPN, CDR2 SVGIG (reference sequence). The chain's CDR3 is CAWSTGGEETQYF. Partial CDR3 DNA: TGTGCCTGGAGTACAGGGGGCGAAGAGACC. The full variable domain, rest sourced from reference TRBV30 and TRBJ2-5, is SQTIHQWPATLVQPVGSPLSLECTVEGTSNPNLYWYRQAAGRGLQLLFYSVGIGQISSEVPQNLSASRPQDRQFILSSKKLLLSDSGFYLCAWSTGGEETQYFGPGTRLLVL.

This clone turned up a few times. The sequenced CDR3 bases are TGTGCCAGCTCACCACCGACGGGGGAGACC. Residues: CASSPPTGET. The full CDR3 reads CASSPPTGETQYF. This chain connects TRBV18 to TRBJ2-5, with a weak D call TRBD2 (5 bases). The CDR3 end falls 3 residues outside the read, so it is completed with the germline J gene. Germline V gene data show CDR1 as KGHSH and CDR2 as LQKENI. This CDR3 spans 13 amino acids. Trimming stripped 0 bases from V and 5 bases from J, with 7 bases between.

There are many counts of this clone. The read gets to within 3 residues of the CDR3 end, and the germline J gene fills in the rest. The rearrangement links TRBV4-2 to TRBJ1-1, with D perhaps TRBD1 (5 bases). The length of the CDR3 is 17 residues. V was pared by 1 base and J by 3 bases, with 18 bases between. The V gene's germline CDR1 is LGHNA and CDR2 YNFKEQ. The DNA read from the CDR3 is TGTGCCAGCAGCCAAGCCTCCGGAGGTGGAGGGGACACTGAA. Residues: CASSQASGGGGDTE. The complete CDR3 protein is CASSQASGGGGDTEAFF.

This clone was observed at least ten times. Coverage ceases 3 residues before the CDR3 finishes, and the germline J gene fills in the end. This chain uses TRBV5-4 with TRBJ1-1, with TRBD1 matching 7 bases. The CDR3 contains 14 residues. V gave up 5 bases and J gave up 1 base; unmatched junction bases: 5. The germline V gene has CDR1 SGHNT and CDR2 YYREEE (reference sequence). The covered CDR3 bases are TGTGCCAGCAGACTCGGGACAGCGAACACTGAA. Translation gives CASRLGTANTE. The entire CDR3 protein reads CASRLGTANTEAFF.

This clone was detected only a few times. A junction end diverges from the germline sequence, so it may reflect a read error. From the germline J gene comes the end of the CDR3, since the read stops 3 residues before it. The chain couples TRBV5-1 to TRBJ2-1, with 9 positions matching TRBD2. The germline V gene has CDR1 SGHRS and CDR2 YFSETQ. The CDR3 has 14 amino acids. The CDR3 DNA, read in part, is TGCGCCAGCAGCCCGGGGACTAGCTACAGTGAG. It codes for CASSPGTSYSE. In full, the CDR3 is CASSPGTSYSEQFF.

This clone was observed a few times. From the germline J gene comes the end of the CDR3, since the read stops 3 residues before it. Other DNA variants within this sample encode the same CDR3. This sequence joins TRBV7-2 and TRBJ1-1; no definite D call. Germline V lookup: CDR1 SGHTA, CDR2 FQGNSA. The V and J ends lost 5 bases and 1 base respectively, with 11 bases between them. The CDR3 contains 14 residues. CDR3 bases read: TGTGCCAGCAGCCCTTTGGCGGGGAACACTGAA. Translated: CASSPLAGNTE. The whole CDR3 sequence is CASSPLAGNTEAFF.

This clone was detected many times. The read falls 3 residues short of the CDR3 end, and the missing part is taken from the germline J gene. This sequence joins TRBV18 and TRBJ2-3, with TRBD2 as a possible D gene (5 bases). Trimming took off 3 bases at V and 5 bases at J, with 18 bases between the two ends. The CDR3 is 16 amino acids. Germline V gene data show CDR1 as KGHSH and CDR2 as LQKENI. The CDR3 region is CASSPSNSDLGDTQYF. The sequenced CDR3 bases are TGTGCCAGCTCACCCTCCAATAGCGATCTGGGAGATACG.

This clone was recorded a few times. The sequenced fragment ends 3 residues before the CDR3 boundary, so the rest is inferred from the germline J gene. The chain carries TRBV30 and TRBJ1-6; no firm D call. Germline CDR1 is GTSNPN and CDR2 is SVGIG (reference sequence). This CDR3 has 15 residues. V was pared by 7 bases and J by 5 bases, with 18 bases between. CDR3 sequence reads: CALPLGYTDNSPLHF. The CDR3 DNA, read in part, is TGTGCCTTACCGTTAGGGTACACGGATAATTCACCC. Full variable domain (outside the CDR3, taken from reference TRBV30 and TRBJ1-6): SQTIHQWPATLVQPVGSPLSLECTVEGTSNPNLYWYRQAAGRGLQLLFYSVGIGQISSEVPQNLSASRPQDRQFILSSKKLLLSDSGFYLCALPLGYTDNSPLHFGNGTRLTVT.

This clone was seen a handful of times. The read stops 3 residues short of the end of the CDR3; the missing end is completed from the germline J gene. The rearrangement uses TRBV5-8 and TRBJ2-7; 7 bases align to TRBD1. V lost 1 base and J lost 2; bases outside the gene matches: 6. This CDR3 has 15 residues. Germline loops: CDR1 SGHTS, CDR2 YDEGEE. CDR3 sequence reads: CASSLRDRTPYEQYF. The sequenced part of the CDR3 DNA is TGTGCCAGCAGCTTGAGGGACAGAACCCCCTACGAG.